Each of the 7 T cell receptor beta chains below was sequenced from the same sample in a study of vaccination and CD4 T cells after COVID-19. At the Johns Hopkins FTIC core, DNA taken from cultured CD4+ T cells was sequenced by way of the Oncomine TCR Beta short-read assay. TCRdb reanalysed the PCR reads using MiXCR and keeps one entry per CDR3 protein. The sample carries 20,000 to 25,000 distinct CDR3 sequences, approximately 61% recorded once. The treatment was: roughly ten-day PBMC culture with coronavirus spike peptide pools or control peptides (ViraFEST assay). These TCRs' antigens remain unknown. Input material: CD4+ T cells from blood, cultured in vitro. The receptors come from a human donor who had recovered from COVID-19.

The rearrangement uses TRBV19 and TRBJ2-3, with 11 bases aligning to TRBD1. From germline, CDR1 is LNHDA and CDR2 SQIVND (reference sequence). V lost 11 bases, J lost 3 bases, and 4 bases stayed unmatched. The CDR3 extends over 13 amino acids. CDR3 loop: CAVRDRGTDTQYF. The DNA of the CDR3 is TGTGCCGTCAGGGACAGGGGGACAGATACGCAGTATTTT.

The chain has TRBV12-3 or TRBV12-4 and TRBJ2-1, with 7 bases that match TRBD1. This CDR3 has 14 amino acids. The trim removed 8 bases at V and 6 bases at J, leaving 10 bases unmatched. CDR3 nucleotide sequence: TGTGCCAGCGCACGACCCGGGACAGTCAATGAGCAGTTCTTC. It yields the protein CASARPGTVNEQFF.

There are a few counts of this clonotype. The rearrangement uses TRBV12-3 or TRBV12-4 and TRBJ1-5, with unresolved D. V was shortened by 5 bases and J by 5 bases, with 19 bases between the two germline ends. The CDR3 is made up of 16 amino acids. This CDR3 reads CASSTRRLVEDQPQHF. In nucleotides, the CDR3 is TGTGCCAGCAGTACCCGACGGTTAGTTGAGGATCAGCCCCAGCATTTT.

V and J are TRBV11-3 and TRBJ2-7; D may correspond to TRBD1 or TRBD2 (6 bases each). Trimming left V 1 base short and J 0 bases short, with 10 bases between. This CDR3 is built from 15 residues. The V gene's germline CDR1 is SGHNT and CDR2 YENEEA. The CDR3 loop is CASSLGGGTSYEQYF. The CDR3 DNA follows: TGTGCCAGCAGCTTAGGAGGGGGGACCTCCTACGAGCAGTACTTC.

This clonotype was recorded a few times. The J gene is TRBJ1-2, the V gene TRBV6-1; 8 bases match TRBD1. Germline lookup yields CDR1 MNHNS and CDR2 SASEGT. The CDR3 contains 13 residues. V shed 6 bases, J shed 6 bases, and the junction held 6 bases outside the gene matches. The chain's CDR3 is CASRHGQGDGYTF. CDR3 sequence (DNA): TGTGCCAGCAGACACGGACAGGGAGATGGCTACACCTTC.

This chain connects TRBV6-5 to TRBJ2-5; perhaps TRBD2 as D (5 bases). Trimming left V 0 bases short and J 7 bases short, with 9 bases between. The CDR3 totals 13 residues. Germline V gene data show CDR1 as MNHEY and CDR2 as SVGAGI. CDR3 in amino acids: CASSYSGDSTQYF. The CDR3, as DNA: TGTGCCAGCAGTTACTCGGGAGATTCGACCCAGTACTTC.

This clonotype was seen more than once but under ten times. J is TRBJ1-5 and V is TRBV6-5; D is ambiguous. Per the germline V gene, CDR1 is MNHEY and CDR2 is SVGAGI. V was pared by 2 bases and J by 2 bases, with 4 bases between. The CDR3 is made up of 13 amino acids. The CDR3 is CASSYRGNQPQHF. The CDR3 DNA reads as TGTGCCAGCAGTTACAGGGGCAATCAGCCCCAGCATTTT.